Following are 26 T cell receptor beta chains from one sample sequenced in a study of T-cell reconstitution after alpha-beta-depleted transplantation in children. Unique molecular identifiers were used in preparing the TCRbeta library. One entry per CDR3 protein, called by TCRdb with MiXCR from the PCR reads. The data hold hundreds of thousands of distinct CDR3 sequences, with 9.9% observed a single time. The sample in question was PBMCs from the stem cell graft donor, obtained from the stem cell graft. All receptors derive from a human donor who donated a stem cell graft to a child with SCID.

This sequence joins TRBV5-1 and TRBJ1-6; no reliable D call. Germline V CDR1 and CDR2: SGHRS, YFSETQ. The CDR3 covers 13 residues. The V and J ends lost 4 bases and 7 bases respectively, with 9 bases between them. DNA of the CDR3: TGCGCCAGCAGCGATCGGACGAATTCACCCCTCCACTTT. This encodes CASSDRTNSPLHF.

The rearrangement joins TRBV29-1 to TRBJ1-2; D not resolved. Germline V gene sequence: CDR1 SQVTM, CDR2 ANQGSEA. Trimming took 4 bases from V and 2 from J, leaving 8 bases between them. CDR3 size: 12 residues. The CDR3 loop is CSVVGANYGYTF. The CDR3 region has the DNA TGCAGCGTTGTTGGAGCGAACTATGGCTACACCTTC.

This clonotype appeared a few times. The V gene is TRBV20-1, the J gene TRBJ2-3, with D perhaps given as TRBD1 or TRBD2 (5 bases each). Trimming left V 7 bases short and J 2 bases short, with 16 bases between. The CDR3 sequence is 14 residues long. The germline V gene encodes CDR1 DFQATT and CDR2 SNEGSKA (reference sequence). In nucleotides, the CDR3 is TGCAGTGGAGTGAGGGCCAGGGACACAGATACGCAGTATTTT. The encoded protein is CSGVRARDTDTQYF.

This clonotype has at least ten counts. The chain combines TRBV6-5 with TRBJ2-3, with no clear D. Looked up from germline, CDR1 is MNHEY and CDR2 is SVGAGI. V lost 0 bases to trimming and J lost 5 bases, with 9 bases between them. This CDR3 has 14 residues. DNA of the CDR3: TGTGCCAGCAGTTACTCGGAGTTTGGAGATACGCAGTATTTT. This gives the protein CASSYSEFGDTQYF.

This clonotype was detected only a few times. V is TRBV2 and J is TRBJ1-4; no reliable D call. The CDR3 spans 16 residues. In germline, CDR1 is SNHLY, CDR2 FYNNEI. V shed 6 bases and J shed 0 bases, with 14 bases lying between them. The CDR3 DNA reads TGTGCCAGCAGATGGGAGGCGTATGCAACTAATGAAAAACTGTTTTTT. Protein: CASRWEAYATNEKLFF.

This clonotype has a handful of counts. The genes are TRBV7-8 and TRBJ1-3; the match to TRBD1 covers 9 bases. J was trimmed by 4 bases and V by 5 bases; bases with no gene match: 3. The CDR3 contains 14 residues. Germline V lookup: CDR1 SGHVS, CDR2 FQNEAQ. CDR3 nucleotides: TGTGCCAGCAGCCGAACAGGGGGCGGAAACACCATATATTTT. Encoded protein: CASSRTGGGNTIYF.

This clonotype was picked up a small number of times. V is TRBV5-1 and J is TRBJ1-4, with 7 bases aligning to TRBD1. This CDR3 is 14 amino acids long. V gave up 4 bases and J gave up 5 bases; unmatched junction bases: 5. Germline V gene lookup returns CDR1 SGHRS and CDR2 YFSETQ. CDR3 bases: TGCGCCAGCAGCCCTACAGGGGCCAATGAAAAACTGTTTTTT. Its protein product is CASSPTGANEKLFF.

V usage is TRBV20-1 and J usage is TRBJ1-1; weak D call: TRBD1 (5 bases). Germline V gene data show CDR1 as DFQATT and CDR2 as SNEGSKA (reference sequence). CDR3 size: 14 residues. Trimming left V 0 bases short and J 10 bases short, with 18 bases between. The CDR3 region is CSARDPKGRGVAFF. The CDR3 nucleotides are TGCAGTGCTAGAGATCCCAAGGGGCGAGGGGTAGCTTTCTTT.

V and J are TRBV3-1 and TRBJ2-1, with TRBD1 as a possible D gene (6 bases). V was pared by 10 bases and J by 2 bases, with 24 bases between. Germline CDR1 and CDR2: LGHDT and YNNKEL (reference sequence). This CDR3 is built from 17 residues. The CDR3 DNA reads as TGTGCCACCTGCCAAGATCTCCCAGGGGCCCCCTACAATGAGCAGTTCTTC. Residues: CATCQDLPGAPYNEQFF.

In its sample, this clonotype was seen a few times. The chain employs TRBV11-2 and TRBJ2-1, with D possibly TRBD1 on 6 matching bases. From germline, CDR1 is SGHAT and CDR2 FQNNGV. Trimming removed 5 bases from V and 4 bases from J, with 18 bases in between. The CDR3 extends over 16 amino acids. CDR3 nucleotide sequence: TGTGCCAGCAGCACCAACGAGGGGGTCCGGTACAATGAGCAGTTCTTC. Its translation: CASSTNEGVRYNEQFF.

The V and J genes are TRBV10-3 and TRBJ1-6, with D possibly matching TRBD1 (5 bases). Germline V CDR1 and CDR2: ENHRY, SYGVKD. Between the trimmed V and J ends, which lost 7 bases and 10 bases, there was a span of 14 bases. The CDR3 totals 13 residues. The CDR3 reads CAITPNTGSPLHF. CDR3 DNA sequence: TGTGCCATCACCCCCAATACAGGATCACCCCTCCACTTT.

This clonotype appeared a few times. The chain carries TRBV19 and TRBJ2-7; D unresolved. The CDR3 runs 14 residues. Germline V CDR1 and CDR2: LNHDA, SQIVND (reference sequence). Trimming pared 5 bases from V and 0 bases from J, leaving 11 bases between. The DNA of the CDR3 is TGTGCCAGTAGTCTCCGACATTCCTCCTACGAGCAGTACTTC. It translates to CASSLRHSSYEQYF. Drawing the rest from reference TRBV19 and TRBJ2-7, the complete variable domain is DGGITQSPKYLFRKEGQNVTLSCEQNLNHDAMYWYRQDPGQGLRLIYYSQIVNDFQKGDIAEGYSVSREKKESFPLTVTSAQKNPTAFYLCASSLRHSSYEQYFGPGTRLTVT.

Only a few counts were recorded for this clonotype. The chain carries TRBV5-1 and TRBJ2-3, with 8 bases aligning to TRBD1. The CDR3 runs to 14 residues. CDR1 SGHRS and CDR2 YFSETQ come from the germline V gene. V shed 4 bases and J 3 bases; nucleotides not matched to a gene: 4. The CDR3 is CASSRGTGTDTQYF. Here the CDR3 DNA reads TGCGCCAGCAGCCGAGGGACAGGAACAGATACGCAGTATTTT.

The chain uses TRBV6-1 and TRBJ2-5; TRBD2 matches 9 bases. The CDR3 has 17 amino acids. Germline V CDR1 and CDR2: MNHNS, SASEGT. The trim removed 6 bases at V and 3 bases at J, leaving 14 bases unmatched. The CDR3 spells CASRIHMAGGLEETQYF. The CDR3, as DNA: TGTGCCAGCAGGATCCATATGGCGGGGGGGCTTGAAGAGACCCAGTACTTC.

This clonotype was seen more than once but under ten times. The chain uses TRBV29-1 and TRBJ2-3; 10 nucleotides line up with TRBD2. The CDR3 sequence is 17 residues long. The V gene end was trimmed by 0 bases and the J gene end by 3 bases; junction bases not matched to a gene: 9. The germline V gene has CDR1 SQVTM and CDR2 ANQGSEA. The CDR3 DNA is TGCAGCGTTGAAGACCCCTGGGCTAGCGGGGGAACAGATACGCAGTATTTT. Amino acid sequence: CSVEDPWASGGTDTQYF.

This clonotype was detected a few times. The rearrangement links TRBV4-1 to TRBJ2-7; D might be TRBD1 (6 bases). The germline gives CDR1 MGHRA, CDR2 YSYEKL. This CDR3 spans 14 amino acids. V was pared by 4 bases and J by 5 bases, with 15 bases between. The CDR3 region is CASSPRAGVDEQYF. The CDR3 coding sequence is TGCGCCAGCAGCCCCCGGGCAGGGGTGGACGAGCAGTACTTC.

This rearrangement joins TRBV6-2 or TRBV6-3 to TRBJ2-5, with 15 positions matching TRBD2. The CDR3 loop spans 19 amino acids. Germline CDR1 is MNHEY and CDR2 is SVGEGT. Losses at the gene ends were 6 bases for V and 2 bases for J; bases not matched to a gene: 13. The CDR3 region is CASRWTSGGAWRSQETQYF. The DNA of the CDR3 is TGTGCCAGCAGATGGACTAGCGGGGGGGCATGGAGAAGTCAAGAGACCCAGTACTTC.

The chain carries TRBV7-9 and TRBJ1-2; tentatively, D is TRBD1 (5 bases). The V and J ends lost 2 bases and 3 bases respectively, with 10 bases between them. Germline V gene data show CDR1 as SEHNR and CDR2 as FQNEAQ (reference sequence). The CDR3 extends over 14 amino acids. The CDR3 nucleotides are TGTGCCAGCAGCTTACAGGGAGTAGACTATGGCTACACCTTC. Translation gives CASSLQGVDYGYTF.

This clonotype was seen more than once but under ten times. The V and J genes are TRBV28 and TRBJ2-7; tentatively, D is TRBD2 (6 bases). This CDR3 comprises 17 residues. V was shortened by 3 bases and J by 3 bases, with 21 bases between the two germline ends. The germline V gene encodes CDR1 MDHEN and CDR2 SYDVKM. In DNA form, the CDR3 reads TGTGCCAGCAGTTTTTCCGTCCGGGACTGGTTAGGCTACGAGCAGTACTTC. This translates into CASSFSVRDWLGYEQYF. The full variable domain, rest sourced from reference TRBV28 and TRBJ2-7, is DVKVTQSSRYLVKRTGEKVFLECVQDMDHENMFWYRQDPGLGLRLIYFSYDVKMKEKGDIPEGYSVSREKKERFSLILESASTNQTSMYLCASSFSVRDWLGYEQYFGPGTRLTVT.

This clonotype was observed a few times. The chain recombines TRBV12-3 or TRBV12-4 with TRBJ1-5, with D unclear. Trimming took 3 bases from V and 8 from J, leaving 8 bases between them. The CDR3 extends over 12 amino acids. CDR3 nucleotides: TGTGCCAGCAGTTTCCCCTCAGAGCCCCAGCATTTT. It encodes CASSFPSEPQHF.

The V gene is TRBV29-1, the J gene TRBJ2-7; the D is unclear. This CDR3 is 12 amino acids long. Germline CDR1 is SQVTM and CDR2 is ANQGSEA. Trimming stripped 1 base from V and 4 bases from J, with 8 bases between. The CDR3 protein is CSVEGVDYEQYF. CDR3 nucleotide sequence: TGCAGCGTTGAAGGCGTTGATTACGAGCAGTACTTC.

This clonotype was counted only a few times. This chain links TRBV6-5 with TRBJ2-1, with D tentatively TRBD1 (6 bases). There are 18 residues in the CDR3. In germline, CDR1 is MNHEY, CDR2 SVGAGI. Trimming pared 2 bases from V and 3 bases from J, leaving 20 bases between. CDR3 residues: CASSYTVGQGINYNEQFF. The CDR3 region has the DNA TGTGCCAGCAGTTACACAGTCGGGCAGGGGATTAACTACAATGAGCAGTTCTTC.

This clonotype was counted only a few times. The genes are TRBV20-1 and TRBJ1-3; TRBD1 agrees at 8 bases. This CDR3 has 14 residues. The germline CDR1 and CDR2 sequences are DFQATT and SNEGSKA (reference sequence). The J segment lost 3 bases and the V segment lost 4 bases, leaving 5 bases of the junction unmatched. CDR3 protein: CSAKPQGGGNTIYF. In DNA, the CDR3 is TGCAGTGCTAAGCCACAGGGGGGTGGAAACACCATATATTTT.

The chain carries TRBV5-1 and TRBJ2-3, with TRBD1 matching over 11 bases. The germline CDR1 and CDR2 sequences are SGHRS and YFSETQ. Germline trimming cut 6 bases from V and 5 bases from J; bases unmatched to any gene: 11. The CDR3 totals 16 residues. CDR3 sequence: CASTRLDRGRKDTQYF. CDR3 coding DNA: TGCGCCAGCACTCGGCTGGACAGGGGGCGGAAAGATACGCAGTATTTT.

This clonotype was picked up a small number of times. Compared with germline, one end of the junction differs, possibly owing to a read error. The V and J genes are TRBV11-2 and TRBJ2-1; perhaps TRBD2 as D (7 bases). The germline V gene has CDR1 SGHAT and CDR2 FQNNGV. This CDR3 contains 16 residues. The chain's CDR3 is CPSSIRGGTGVYEQFF. The CDR3 nucleotides are TGTCCCAGCAGCATTAGGGGGGGGACGGGCGTCTATGAGCAGTTCTTC.

The sample holds a few counts of this clonotype. The V gene is TRBV5-1, the J gene TRBJ2-3, with D possibly being TRBD2 (5 bases). V gave up 0 bases and J gave up 5 bases, with 13 bases separating them. Germline V gene data show CDR1 as SGHRS and CDR2 as YFSETQ. This CDR3 has 15 amino acids. The CDR3 DNA reads as TGCGCCAGCAGCTTGGAATTTCTTGCGGGAGATACGCAGTATTTT. Translating gives CASSLEFLAGDTQYF.